The following is a TCR beta chain sequence with its context. Its specificity is unknown. The source of the sample is a study of T cells expressing NK-cell markers. Study context: It was from sorted CD3+CD56+NKG2C+, CD3+CD56+NKG2C- and CD3+CD56-NKG2C+ T cells that TCR beta repertoires came. Eight donors were sequenced, seven testing HCMV-seropositive and one testing seronegative. Study-wide results and limits: Of the CD8+ T cells in about 6 donors, about 1.0-7.0% belonged to dominant NKG2C+ clonotypes.

This CDR3 is 13 amino acids long. Germline-derived CDR1 and CDR2 are DFQATT and SNEGSKA (reference sequence). Libraries used 5'RACE template switching adding universal primer site and UMIs. From its re-call of the 5' RACE reads, TCRdb lists each CDR3 protein once, without DNA. The listing contains over 100,000 distinct CDR3 sequences. The TCR originated in a woman between 18 and 75 years old in good health. The gene calls are TRBV20-1 and TRBJ2-2. The specimen sequenced was blood T cells: a sorted CD56 or NKG2C T cell subset, CD4+ or CD8+ T cells, or bulk PBMC T cells (not recorded which). CDR3 region: CSARGANTGELFF.